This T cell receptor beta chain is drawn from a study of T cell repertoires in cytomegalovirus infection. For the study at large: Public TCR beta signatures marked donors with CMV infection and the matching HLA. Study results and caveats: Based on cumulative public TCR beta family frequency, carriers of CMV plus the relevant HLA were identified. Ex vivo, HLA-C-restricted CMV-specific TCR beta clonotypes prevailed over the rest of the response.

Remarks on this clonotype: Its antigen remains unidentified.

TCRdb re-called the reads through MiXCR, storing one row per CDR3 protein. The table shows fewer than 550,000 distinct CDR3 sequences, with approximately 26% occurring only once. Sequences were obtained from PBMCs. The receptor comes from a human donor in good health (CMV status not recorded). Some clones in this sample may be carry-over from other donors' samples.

CDR3 in DNA: TGTGCCAGCAGTTACACAGACACCATATATTTT. Translation gives CASSYTDTIYF. The chain employs TRBV6-6 and TRBJ1-3; D unclear. The CDR3 totals 11 residues. Per germline, CDR1 MNHNY and CDR2 SVGAGI (reference sequence). The ends were cut back, 2 bases at V and 8 bases at J, with 4 bases in the middle.